The sequence of this T cell receptor beta chain was determined in a study of T cells in Graves' hyperthyroidism and ophthalmopathy. Thyroid ultrasound and orbital computed tomography, with clinical symptoms and serum thyroxine and TRAb, informed diagnoses. Findings and limits, study-wide: Progression to ophthalmopathy was predicted a median of about six months early. Ophthalmopathy was told apart from stable hyperthyroidism by a 13 V-J model.

This clonotype showed up many times. Its antigen is not identified. Amplified regions were TCR beta CDR3 sequences from RNA transcripts. A first-round RT-PCR of the TCR CDR3 used the HTBI primer set. In TCRdb, the multiplex PCR reads were re-called with MiXCR into one record per CDR3 protein. Among hundreds of thousands of distinct CDR3 sequences, less than 45% were seen once, and the ten largest hold about 7.2%. The CDR3 is 12 residues long. The V end was cut by 4 bases, the J end by 12 bases, with 10 bases between. Germline V gene lookup returns CDR1 SGHTA and CDR2 FQGNSA. What was sequenced was peripheral blood or thyroid tissue (not recorded which). The sequence was collected from an adult man with Graves' disease, either hyperthyroidism or ophthalmopathy (not recorded which). This chain joins TRBV7-2 and TRBJ1-6; D gene uncertain. This CDR3 reads CASSSPSKPLHF. CDR3 bases: TGTGCCAGCAGCTCGCCTAGTAAACCCCTCCACTTT.